The entry below describes one T cell receptor beta chain. What it binds is not known. The data derive from a study of cytomegalovirus exposure and HLA in healthy donors. The table came from immunoSEQ multiplex PCR; TCRdb's copy has only in-frame clones and leaves some out. The sample contains approximately 280,000 clones, more than 75% of which appear only once. The CDR3 sequence is 16 residues long. From germline, CDR1 is PRHDT and CDR2 FYEKMQ (reference sequence). The V gene end was trimmed by 5 bases and the J gene end by 0 bases; junction bases not matched to a gene: 4. Study-level findings and limits: Confirmation was obtained in vitro that a few CMV-associated chains are specific for CMV antigens. Rarity held for most TCR sequences, but there were some public TCRs that occurred in many donors. According to the study, around 150 TCR beta chains were cytomegalovirus-associated.

The chain joins TRBV13 to TRBJ2-2, with TRBD2 identical over 9 bases. Sequenced material: PBMCs. This receptor was taken from a woman between 18 and 30 years old in good health and CMV-seronegative. The CDR3 DNA reads as TGTGCCAGCAGCCTCAGACTAGCGGCGAACACCGGGGAGCTGTTTTTT. This sequence encodes CASSLRLAANTGELFF.